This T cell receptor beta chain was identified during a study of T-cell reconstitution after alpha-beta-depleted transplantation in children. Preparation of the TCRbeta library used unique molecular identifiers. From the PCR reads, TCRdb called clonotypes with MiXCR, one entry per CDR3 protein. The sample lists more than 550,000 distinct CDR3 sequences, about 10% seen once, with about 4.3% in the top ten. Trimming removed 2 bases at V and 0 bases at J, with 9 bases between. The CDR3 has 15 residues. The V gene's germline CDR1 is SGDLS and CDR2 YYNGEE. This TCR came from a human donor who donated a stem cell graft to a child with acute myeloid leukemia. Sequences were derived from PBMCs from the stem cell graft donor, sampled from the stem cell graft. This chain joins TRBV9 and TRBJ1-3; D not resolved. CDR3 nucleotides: TGTGCCAGCAGCGTTGGGTGGCTCTCTGGAAACACCATATATTTT. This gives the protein CASSVGWLSGNTIYF.